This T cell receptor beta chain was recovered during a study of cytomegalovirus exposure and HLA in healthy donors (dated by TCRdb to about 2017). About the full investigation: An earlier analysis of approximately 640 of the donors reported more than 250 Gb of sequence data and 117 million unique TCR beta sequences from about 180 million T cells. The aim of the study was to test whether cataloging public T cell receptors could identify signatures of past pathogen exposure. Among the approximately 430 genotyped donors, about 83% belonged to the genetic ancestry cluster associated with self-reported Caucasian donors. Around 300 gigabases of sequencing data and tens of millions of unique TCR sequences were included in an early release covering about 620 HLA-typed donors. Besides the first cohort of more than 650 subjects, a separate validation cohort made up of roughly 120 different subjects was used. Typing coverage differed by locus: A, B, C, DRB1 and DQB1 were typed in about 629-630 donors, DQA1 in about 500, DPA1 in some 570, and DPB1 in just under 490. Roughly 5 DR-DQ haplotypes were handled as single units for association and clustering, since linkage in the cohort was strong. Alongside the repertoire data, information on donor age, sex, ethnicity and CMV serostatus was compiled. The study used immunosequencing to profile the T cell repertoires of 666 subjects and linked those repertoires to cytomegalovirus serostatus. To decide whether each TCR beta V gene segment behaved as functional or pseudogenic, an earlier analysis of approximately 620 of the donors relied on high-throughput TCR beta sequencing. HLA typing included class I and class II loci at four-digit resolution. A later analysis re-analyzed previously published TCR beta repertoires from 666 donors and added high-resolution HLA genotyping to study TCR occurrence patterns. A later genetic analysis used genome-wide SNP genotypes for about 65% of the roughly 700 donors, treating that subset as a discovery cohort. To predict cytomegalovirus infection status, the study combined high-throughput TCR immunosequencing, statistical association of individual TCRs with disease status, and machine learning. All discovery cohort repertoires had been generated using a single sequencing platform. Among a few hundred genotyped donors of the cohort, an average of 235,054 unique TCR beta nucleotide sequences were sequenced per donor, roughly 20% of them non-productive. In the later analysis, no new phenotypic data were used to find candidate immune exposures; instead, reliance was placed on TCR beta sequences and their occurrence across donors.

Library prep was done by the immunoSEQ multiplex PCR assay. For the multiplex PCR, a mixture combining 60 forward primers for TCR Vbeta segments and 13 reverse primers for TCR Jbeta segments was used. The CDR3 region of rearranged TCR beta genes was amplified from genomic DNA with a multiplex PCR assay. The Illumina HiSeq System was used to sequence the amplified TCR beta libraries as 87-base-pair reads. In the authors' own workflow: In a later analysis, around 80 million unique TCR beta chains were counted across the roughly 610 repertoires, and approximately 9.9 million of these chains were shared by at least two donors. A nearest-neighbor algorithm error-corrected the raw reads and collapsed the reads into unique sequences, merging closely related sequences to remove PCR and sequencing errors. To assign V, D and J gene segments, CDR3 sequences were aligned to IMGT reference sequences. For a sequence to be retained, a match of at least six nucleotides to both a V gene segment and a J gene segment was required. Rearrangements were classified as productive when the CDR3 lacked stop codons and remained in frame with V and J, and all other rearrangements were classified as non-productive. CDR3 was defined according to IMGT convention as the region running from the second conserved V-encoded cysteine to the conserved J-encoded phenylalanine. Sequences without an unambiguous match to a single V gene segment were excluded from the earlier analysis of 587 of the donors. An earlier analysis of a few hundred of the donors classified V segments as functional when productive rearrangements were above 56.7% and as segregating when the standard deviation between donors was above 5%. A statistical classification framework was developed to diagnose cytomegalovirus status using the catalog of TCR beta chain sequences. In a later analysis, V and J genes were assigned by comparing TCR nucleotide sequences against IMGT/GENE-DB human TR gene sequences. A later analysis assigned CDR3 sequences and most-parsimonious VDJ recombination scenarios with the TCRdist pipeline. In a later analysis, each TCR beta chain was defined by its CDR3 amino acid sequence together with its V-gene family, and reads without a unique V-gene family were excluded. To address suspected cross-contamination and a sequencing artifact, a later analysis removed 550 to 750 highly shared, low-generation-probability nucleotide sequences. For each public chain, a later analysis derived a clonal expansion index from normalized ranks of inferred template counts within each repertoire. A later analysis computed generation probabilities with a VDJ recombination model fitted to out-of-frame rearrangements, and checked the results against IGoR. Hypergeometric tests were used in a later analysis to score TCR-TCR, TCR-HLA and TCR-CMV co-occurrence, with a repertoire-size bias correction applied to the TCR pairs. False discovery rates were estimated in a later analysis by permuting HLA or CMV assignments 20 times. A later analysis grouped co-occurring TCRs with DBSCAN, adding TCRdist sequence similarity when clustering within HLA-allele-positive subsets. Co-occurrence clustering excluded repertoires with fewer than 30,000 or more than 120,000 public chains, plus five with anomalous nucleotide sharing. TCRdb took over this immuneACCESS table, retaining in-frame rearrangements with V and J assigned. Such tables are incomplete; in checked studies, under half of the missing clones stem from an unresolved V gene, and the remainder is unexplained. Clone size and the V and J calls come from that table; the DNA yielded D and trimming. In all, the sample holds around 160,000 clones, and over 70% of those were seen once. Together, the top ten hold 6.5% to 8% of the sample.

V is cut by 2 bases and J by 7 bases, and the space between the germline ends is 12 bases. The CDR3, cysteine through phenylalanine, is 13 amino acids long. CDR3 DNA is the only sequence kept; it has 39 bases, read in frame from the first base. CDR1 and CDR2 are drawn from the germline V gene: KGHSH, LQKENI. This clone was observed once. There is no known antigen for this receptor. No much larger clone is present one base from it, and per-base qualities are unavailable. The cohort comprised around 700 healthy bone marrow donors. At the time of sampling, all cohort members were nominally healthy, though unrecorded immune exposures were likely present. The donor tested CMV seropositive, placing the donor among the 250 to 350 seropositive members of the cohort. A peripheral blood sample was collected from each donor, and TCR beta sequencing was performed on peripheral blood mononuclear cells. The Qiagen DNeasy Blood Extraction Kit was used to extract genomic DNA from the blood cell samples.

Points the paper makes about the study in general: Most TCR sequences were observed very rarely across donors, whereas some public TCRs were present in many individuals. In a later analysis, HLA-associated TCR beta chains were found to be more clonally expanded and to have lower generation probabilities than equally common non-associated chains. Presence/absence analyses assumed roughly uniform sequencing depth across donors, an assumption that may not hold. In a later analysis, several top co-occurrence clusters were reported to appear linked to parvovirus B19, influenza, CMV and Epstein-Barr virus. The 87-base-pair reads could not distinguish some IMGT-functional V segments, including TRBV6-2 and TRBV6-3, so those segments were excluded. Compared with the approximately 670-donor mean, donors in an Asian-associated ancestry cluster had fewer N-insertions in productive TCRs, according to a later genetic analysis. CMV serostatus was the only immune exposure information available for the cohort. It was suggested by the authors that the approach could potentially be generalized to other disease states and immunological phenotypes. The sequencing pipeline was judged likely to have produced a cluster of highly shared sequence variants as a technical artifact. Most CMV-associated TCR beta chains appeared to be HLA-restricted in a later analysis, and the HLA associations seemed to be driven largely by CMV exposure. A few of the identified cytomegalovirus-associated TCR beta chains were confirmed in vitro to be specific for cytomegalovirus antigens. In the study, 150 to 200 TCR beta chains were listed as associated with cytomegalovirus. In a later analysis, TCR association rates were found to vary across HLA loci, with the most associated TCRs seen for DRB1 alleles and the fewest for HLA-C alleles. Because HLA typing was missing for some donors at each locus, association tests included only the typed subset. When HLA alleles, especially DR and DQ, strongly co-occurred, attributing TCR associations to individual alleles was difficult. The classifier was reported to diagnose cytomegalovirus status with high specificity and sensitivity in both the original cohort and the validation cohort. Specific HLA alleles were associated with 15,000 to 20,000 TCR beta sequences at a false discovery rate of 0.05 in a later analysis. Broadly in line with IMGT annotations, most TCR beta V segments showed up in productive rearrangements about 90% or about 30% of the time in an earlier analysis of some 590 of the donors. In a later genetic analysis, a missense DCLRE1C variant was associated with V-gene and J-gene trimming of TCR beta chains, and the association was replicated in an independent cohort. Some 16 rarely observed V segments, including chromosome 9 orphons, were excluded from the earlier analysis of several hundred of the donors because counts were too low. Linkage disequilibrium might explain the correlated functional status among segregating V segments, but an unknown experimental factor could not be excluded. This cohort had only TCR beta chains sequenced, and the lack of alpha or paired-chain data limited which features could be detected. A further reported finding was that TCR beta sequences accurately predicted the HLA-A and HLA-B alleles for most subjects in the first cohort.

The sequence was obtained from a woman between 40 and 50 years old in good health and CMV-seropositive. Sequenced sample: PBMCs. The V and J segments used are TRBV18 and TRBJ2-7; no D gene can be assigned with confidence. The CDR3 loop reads CASSPVNEQEQYF. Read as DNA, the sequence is TGTGCCAGCTCACCAGTAAATGAACAGGAGCAGTACTTC.